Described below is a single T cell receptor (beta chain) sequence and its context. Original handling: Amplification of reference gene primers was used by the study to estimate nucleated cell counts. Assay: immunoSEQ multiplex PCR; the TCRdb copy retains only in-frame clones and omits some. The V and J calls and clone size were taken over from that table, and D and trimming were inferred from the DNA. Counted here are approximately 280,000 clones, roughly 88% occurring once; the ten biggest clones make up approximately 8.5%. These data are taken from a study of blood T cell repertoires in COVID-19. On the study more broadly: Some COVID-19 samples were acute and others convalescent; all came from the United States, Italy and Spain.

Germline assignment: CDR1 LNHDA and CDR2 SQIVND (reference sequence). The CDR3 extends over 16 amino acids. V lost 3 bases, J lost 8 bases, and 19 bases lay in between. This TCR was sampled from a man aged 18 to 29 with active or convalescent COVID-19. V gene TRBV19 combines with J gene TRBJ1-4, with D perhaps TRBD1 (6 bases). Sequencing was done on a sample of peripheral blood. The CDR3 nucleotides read TGTGCCAGTAGTATCCGTCGACAGGTGGCATTCGAAAAACTGTTTTTT. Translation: CASSIRRQVAFEKLFF.